These 30 T cell receptor beta chains were sequenced from one sample in a study of T cell repertoires in Merkel cell carcinoma. Libraries were prepared by immunoSEQ multiplex PCR; TCRdb keeps only in-frame clonotypes and omits some of them. The sample holds approximately 14,000 clones, roughly 80% seen once. Material: tumor tissue. The receptors come from an adult with Merkel cell carcinoma.

The chain has TRBV15 and TRBJ1-2, with 7 bases lining up with TRBD1. The germline V gene encodes CDR1 LNHNV and CDR2 YYDKDF (reference sequence). The CDR3 is made up of 13 amino acids. The V and J ends lost 8 bases and 3 bases, in that order; junction bases with no gene match: 6. As DNA, the CDR3 is TGTGCCACCTCTCGAGGACAGGACTATGGCTACACCTTC. Translated: CATSRGQDYGYTF.

The chain is built from TRBV6-4 and TRBJ2-3; unclear D gene. This CDR3 spans 13 amino acids. CDR1 is MRHNA and CDR2 is SNTAGT in the germline V gene. V lost 5 bases, J lost 3 bases, and 9 bases lay in between. The CDR3, as DNA: TGTGCCAGCAGTTCCGACGTTACAGATACGCAGTATTTT. This gives the protein CASSSDVTDTQYF.

In this sample, this clone turned up once. The rearrangement uses TRBV6-2 or TRBV6-3 and TRBJ2-7; D might be TRBD2 (5 bases). This CDR3 is built from 13 residues. Germline V lookup: CDR1 MNHEY, CDR2 SVGEGT. V lost 2 bases and J lost 4, with 9 bases in between. The CDR3: CASSYVGVYEQYF. CDR3 nucleotides: TGTGCCAGCAGTTACGTCGGGGTATACGAGCAGTACTTC.

This chain joins TRBV9 and TRBJ2-1; D gene ambiguous. The CDR3 consists of 14 residues. V was pared by 3 bases and J by 8 bases, with 15 bases between. The V gene's germline CDR1 is SGDLS and CDR2 YYNGEE. CDR3 region: CASSGTDDPYEQFF. For the CDR3, the DNA is TGTGCCAGCAGCGGCACAGATGATCCCTATGAGCAGTTCTTC.

The genes are TRBV9 and TRBJ2-7, with a weak D call TRBD1 (6 bases). The CDR3 consists of 14 residues. Trimming took 3 bases from V and 0 from J, leaving 10 bases between them. Germline V lookup: CDR1 SGDLS, CDR2 YYNGEE. The CDR3 DNA follows: TGTGCCAGCAGCGAGGACAGCGCCTCCTACGAGCAGTACTTC. This codes for CASSEDSASYEQYF.

The CDR3: CASSVGPAGEWYEQYF. The CDR3 DNA is TGTGCCAGCAGCGTAGGCCCAGCGGGAGAGTGGTACGAGCAGTACTTC. The chain joins TRBV9 to TRBJ2-7, with 8 nucleotides matching TRBD2. With 0 bases clipped from V and 4 bases from J, the junction kept 9 bases outside the gene matches. Germline CDR1 reads SGDLS; CDR2 reads YYNGEE. CDR3 length: 16 residues.

The chain employs TRBV30 and TRBJ2-6, with D possibly being TRBD1 (5 bases). Trimming took 3 bases from V and 2 from J, leaving 11 bases between them. Germline V gene lookup returns CDR1 GTSNPN and CDR2 SVGIG (reference sequence). The length of the CDR3 is 15 residues. CDR3 sequence: CAWRNPGTGANVLTF. In nucleotides, the CDR3 is TGTGCCTGGAGGAACCCAGGGACTGGGGCCAACGTCCTGACTTTC.

The V and J genes are TRBV4-3 and TRBJ2-5, with 9 positions matching TRBD2. The germline V gene encodes CDR1 LGHNA and CDR2 YSLEER. The length of the CDR3 is 18 residues. The J segment lost 5 bases and the V segment lost 2 bases, leaving 15 bases of the junction unmatched. CDR3 bases: TGCGCCAGCAGCCAATATCCTAGCGGGGTGGAGGGATGGGAGACCCAGTACTTC. It codes for CASSQYPSGVEGWETQYF.

This clone has just a few counts. V is TRBV10-3 and J is TRBJ2-4; perhaps TRBD1 as D (5 bases). Looked up from germline, CDR1 is ENHRY and CDR2 is SYGVKD. Deletions cut 2 bases from V and 3 bases from J, with 11 bases between. The CDR3 has 15 residues. The CDR3 coding sequence is TGTGCCATCAGTGAGGAGGACAAACACAAAAACATTCAGTACTTC. Translation: CAISEEDKHKNIQYF.

The chain recombines TRBV9 with TRBJ2-6; D might be TRBD1 or TRBD2, each matching 5 bases. The CDR3 runs to 14 residues. CDR1 and CDR2 (germline): SGDLS, YYNGEE. Trimming took off 4 bases at V and 12 bases at J, with 17 bases between the two ends. The CDR3, as DNA: TGTGCCAGCAGCCTAGAGGGACGGTGGTCCGTCCTGACTTTC. The encoded protein is CASSLEGRWSVLTF.

This clone was counted between two and nine times. The V call is TRBV4-2, the J call TRBJ2-1; 14 nucleotides match TRBD2. The CDR3 runs to 17 residues. The V gene's germline CDR1 is LGHNA and CDR2 YNFKEQ. Losses at the gene ends were 0 bases for V and 9 bases for J; bases not matched to a gene: 7. The CDR3 loop reads CASSQDGTSGSYGEQFF. As DNA, the CDR3 is TGTGCCAGCAGCCAAGACGGGACTAGCGGGAGCTACGGTGAGCAGTTCTTC.

V gene TRBV25-1 combines with J gene TRBJ2-3, with TRBD2 matching 7 bases. CDR1 is MGHDK and CDR2 is SYGVNS in the germline V gene. This CDR3 has 15 residues. J was trimmed by 6 bases and V by 4 bases; bases with no gene match: 10. The CDR3 is CASSGHGRVPDTQYF. CDR3 in DNA: TGTGCCAGCAGTGGGCATGGGAGGGTTCCTGATACGCAGTATTTT.

The chain is built from TRBV9 and TRBJ1-6; no definite D call. V lost 0 bases and J 7 bases, leaving 8 bases between the germline ends. There are 14 residues in the CDR3. Germline CDR1 SGDLS, CDR2 YYNGEE. CDR3 amino acids: CASSVAPSNSPLHF. The DNA for the CDR3 is TGTGCCAGCAGCGTAGCTCCATCCAATTCACCCCTCCACTTT.

V usage is TRBV10-3 and J usage is TRBJ1-2; D is ambiguous. V gave up 0 bases and J gave up 4 bases, with 15 bases separating them. Germline loops: CDR1 ENHRY, CDR2 SYGVKD. This CDR3 has 16 amino acids. CDR3 DNA sequence: TGTGCCATCAGTGAGTCGCAAACGGGATCCTTCTATGGCTACACCTTC. This translates into CAISESQTGSFYGYTF.

The genes are TRBV18 and TRBJ1-2; the D gene is possibly TRBD1 (5 bases). The V gene's germline CDR1 is KGHSH and CDR2 LQKENI. With 6 bases removed from V and 9 bases from J, the gap between germline ends came to 14 bases. CDR3 length: 12 amino acids. CDR3 in DNA: TGTGCCAGCTCCCCAGGGATCGGAAGCTACACCTTC. Encoded protein: CASSPGIGSYTF.

This clone occurred a few times. The gene calls are TRBV14 and TRBJ2-1, with 9 positions matching TRBD1. The V segment lost 4 bases and the J segment 8 bases; nucleotides outside the gene matches: 9. This CDR3 comprises 15 residues. Per germline, CDR1 SGHDN and CDR2 FVKESK. Here the CDR3 reads CASSPWDRVRDEQFF. The CDR3 DNA follows: TGTGCCAGCAGCCCCTGGGACAGGGTAAGGGATGAGCAGTTCTTC.

Worth noting for this clone: A junction end diverges from the germline sequence, so it may reflect a read error. The chain couples TRBV30 to TRBJ2-6, with no clear D. This CDR3 has 13 amino acids. CDR1 is GTSNPN, CDR2 SVGIG, per germline (reference sequence). The CDR3 reads CARRSSGANVLTF. CDR3 DNA sequence: TGTGCCAGGAGAAGCTCTGGGGCCAACGTCCTGACTTTC.

The gene calls are TRBV27 and TRBJ2-1; D remains ambiguous. Germline V gives CDR1 MNHEY, CDR2 SMNVEV (reference sequence). This CDR3 has 13 residues. Trimming left V 2 bases short and J 4 bases short, with 6 bases between. The CDR3 nucleotides are TGTGCCAGCAGTTTAACATATTACAATGAGCAGTTCTTC. Protein sequence: CASSLTYYNEQFF.

The CDR3 DNA reads as TGTGCCAGCAGCTCGCAGGGGAGGGGTGGCTACACCTTC. It is translated as CASSSQGRGGYTF. The chain carries TRBV7-9 and TRBJ1-2, with D possibly TRBD1 on 6 matching bases. Per germline, CDR1 SEHNR and CDR2 FQNEAQ (reference sequence). The CDR3 is 13 amino acids. V was pared by 4 bases and J by 7 bases, with 13 bases between.

The CDR3 nucleotides read TGTGCCAGCCCCCCGGAGGAACCAGGCTACACCTTC. Translating gives CASPPEEPGYTF. This rearrangement joins TRBV18 to TRBJ1-2; D is undetermined. The CDR3 covers 12 residues. V was shortened by 8 bases and J by 8 bases, with 15 bases between the two germline ends. From germline, CDR1 is KGHSH and CDR2 LQKENI.

The chain uses TRBV18 and TRBJ1-1; TRBD1 matches 7 bases. This CDR3 is 15 amino acids long. The trim removed 3 bases at V and 2 bases at J, leaving 6 bases unmatched. Germline CDR1 KGHSH, CDR2 LQKENI. CDR3 DNA: TGTGCCAGCTCACCTGGGACAGACCGAAACACTGAAGCTTTCTTT. It specifies CASSPGTDRNTEAFF. Drawing the rest from reference TRBV18 and TRBJ1-1, the complete variable domain is NAGVMQNPRHLVRRRGQEARLRCSPMKGHSHVYWYRQLPEEGLKFMVYLQKENIIDESGMPKERFSAEFPKEGPSILRIQQVVRGDSAAYFCASSPGTDRNTEAFFGQGTRLTVV.

The chain combines TRBV5-5 with TRBJ1-1; D not certain. V lost 7 bases to trimming and J lost 0 bases, with 10 bases between them. The CDR3 totals 13 residues. CDR1 and CDR2 (germline): SGHKS, YYEKEE (reference sequence). The CDR3 sequence: CASAGVVNTEAFF. The CDR3 DNA is TGTGCCAGCGCAGGCGTGGTGAACACTGAAGCTTTCTTT.

This clone was picked up a small number of times. The chain is built from TRBV29-1 and TRBJ1-1; no reliable D call. The CDR3 sequence is 12 residues long. CDR1 SQVTM and CDR2 ANQGSEA come from the germline V gene. V lost 2 bases and J 10 bases, leaving 14 bases between the germline ends. This CDR3 reads CSVEKSSPGAFF. The CDR3 DNA is TGCAGCGTTGAAAAATCTTCCCCGGGAGCTTTCTTT.

This clone appeared once. A read error may account for a junction end that differs from germline. The genes are TRBV19 and TRBJ2-1, with D unclear. There are 15 residues in the CDR3. Germline V gives CDR1 LNHDA, CDR2 SQIVND (reference sequence). The CDR3 is CASSLENQAYNEQFF. DNA of the CDR3: TGTGCCAGTAGTTTAGAAAACCAGGCCTACAATGAGCAGTTCTTC.

The chain links TRBV7-3 to TRBJ1-2; D perhaps matches TRBD1 (5 bases). V was trimmed by 5 bases and J by 2 bases, leaving 12 bases between them. From germline, CDR1 is SGHTA and CDR2 FQGTGA. The length of the CDR3 is 14 residues. The CDR3 nucleotides are TGTGCCAGCAGCCCCCATGGGGGGAACTATGGCTACACCTTC. Protein: CASSPHGGNYGYTF.

The CDR3 DNA reads as TGTGCCAGCAGCTTCCTATTAAGGGAATTAGGAAACACCATATATTTT. As protein: CASSFLLRELGNTIYF. V is TRBV7-2 and J is TRBJ1-3; D call uncertain. V was clipped by 3 bases and J by 4 bases, with 16 bases between them. This CDR3 comprises 16 residues. Germline assignment: CDR1 SGHTA and CDR2 FQGNSA.

V is TRBV20-1 and J is TRBJ1-1; D might be TRBD1 (5 bases). With 8 bases removed from V and 11 bases from J, the gap between germline ends came to 15 bases. This CDR3 has 10 residues. The germline V gene has CDR1 DFQATT and CDR2 SNEGSKA (reference sequence). CDR3 in amino acids: CSCSGTRAFF. CDR3 nucleotides: TGCAGTTGCTCCGGGACTAGGGCTTTCTTT.

The chain uses TRBV2 and TRBJ1-3, with D possibly being TRBD1 (6 bases). V lost 8 bases, J lost 0 bases, and 14 bases lay in between. The CDR3 covers 15 residues. CDR1 and CDR2 (germline): SNHLY, FYNNEI. The CDR3 protein is CASFRGGFSGNTIYF. The DNA of the CDR3 is TGTGCCAGCTTTCGAGGGGGTTTCTCTGGAAACACCATATATTTT.

The CDR3 DNA is TGTGCCACCAGCAGAGTTCCTCTTCAGCCCCAGCATTTT. Its translation: CATSRVPLQPQHF. The V call is TRBV15, the J call TRBJ1-5; no reliable D call. V was shortened by 1 base and J by 6 bases, with 7 bases between the two germline ends. This CDR3 spans 13 amino acids. Germline loops: CDR1 LNHNV, CDR2 YYDKDF (reference sequence). Using reference TRBV15 and TRBJ1-5 for the parts outside the CDR3, the full variable domain is DAMVIQNPRYQVTQFGKPVTLSCSQTLNHNVMYWYQQKSSQAPKLLFHYYDKDFNNEADTPDNFQSRRPNTSFCFLDIRSPGLGDTAMYLCATSRVPLQPQHFGDGTRLSIL.

The DNA of the CDR3 is TGCGCCAGCAGCTTGGGGGGGACAACCTACAATGAGCAGTTCTTC. Amino acids: CASSLGGTTYNEQFF. The chain has TRBV5-1 and TRBJ2-1, with D maybe TRBD1 (6 bases). The CDR3 length is 15 residues. Trimming removed 0 bases from V and 2 bases from J, with 9 bases in between. In germline, CDR1 is SGHRS, CDR2 YFSETQ.